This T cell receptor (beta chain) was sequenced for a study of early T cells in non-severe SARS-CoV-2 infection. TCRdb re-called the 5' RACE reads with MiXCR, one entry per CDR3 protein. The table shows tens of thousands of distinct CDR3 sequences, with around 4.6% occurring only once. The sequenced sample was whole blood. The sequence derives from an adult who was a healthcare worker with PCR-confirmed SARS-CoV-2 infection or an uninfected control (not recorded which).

CDR3 bases: TGTGCCAGCAGTTCGCAAGGGGGGTTCTACAATGAGCAGTTCTTC. Amino acids: CASSSQGGFYNEQFF. The J gene is TRBJ2-1, the V gene TRBV27, with D perhaps assigned TRBD1 or TRBD2 (6 bases each). In germline, CDR1 is MNHEY, CDR2 SMNVEV (reference sequence). There are 15 residues in the CDR3. The ends were cut back, 4 bases at V and 3 bases at J, with 13 bases in the middle.